The sequence of this T cell receptor (beta chain) was determined in a study of blood T cell repertoires in COVID-19. This CDR3 is 16 amino acids long. CDR1 MNHNY and CDR2 SVGAGI come from the germline V gene (reference sequence). About this clone: One end of the junction is discordant with germline, which a read error may explain.

In the authors' workflow: Reference gene primer amplification in the assay estimated nucleated cell counts. TCRdb's table, derived via immunoSEQ multiplex PCR, lists solely in-frame clones and lacks some. That table furnishes V, J and clone size, whereas the DNA furnished D and trimming. The sample lists 120,000 or so clones, 88% seen once, with approximately 8% in the top ten. The chain uses TRBV6-6 and TRBJ2-7, with D possibly matching TRBD1 (6 bases). Material for sequencing was peripheral blood. The receptor comes from a man over 45 with acute or convalescent COVID-19. The CDR3 nucleotides read TGTGCCAGCAGCTCCAATAGACTCCCCTCCCGGGACAAGGGGGTCTTC. This translates into CASSSNRLPSRDKGVF.